This TCR beta chain stems from a study of Tregs in tolerant kidney transplant recipients. TCRdb's table, derived via immunoSEQ multiplex PCR, lists solely in-frame clones and lacks some. Altogether 240,000 or so clones are present, approximately 84% being singletons, with the ten largest covering 0.64%. Trimming took off 0 bases at V and 9 bases at J, with 18 bases between the two ends. This CDR3 contains 15 residues. In germline, CDR1 is LNHDA, CDR2 SQIVND (reference sequence). The receptor was isolated from a human donor in good health. The chain employs TRBV19 and TRBJ2-7, with TRBD1 as a possible D gene (6 bases). The specimen was CD4+ T cells from blood. DNA of the CDR3: TGTGCCAGTAGTATAGACGGTACAGGGACCTGGGGGCAGTACTTC. It translates to CASSIDGTGTWGQYF. The full variable domain, its missing parts supplied by reference TRBV19 and TRBJ2-7, is DGGITQSPKYLFRKEGQNVTLSCEQNLNHDAMYWYRQDPGQGLRLIYYSQIVNDFQKGDIAEGYSVSREKKESFPLTVTSAQKNPTAFYLCASSIDGTGTWGQYFGPGTRLTVT.